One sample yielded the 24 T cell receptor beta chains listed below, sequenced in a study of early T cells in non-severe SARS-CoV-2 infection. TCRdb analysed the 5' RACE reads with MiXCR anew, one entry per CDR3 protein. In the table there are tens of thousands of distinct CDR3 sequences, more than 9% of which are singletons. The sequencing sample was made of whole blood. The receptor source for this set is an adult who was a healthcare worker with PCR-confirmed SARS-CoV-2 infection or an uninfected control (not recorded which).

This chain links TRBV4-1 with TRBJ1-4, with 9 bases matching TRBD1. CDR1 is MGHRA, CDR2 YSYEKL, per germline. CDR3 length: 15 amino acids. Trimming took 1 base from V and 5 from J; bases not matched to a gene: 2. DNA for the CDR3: TGCGCCAGCAGCCAAGCCGGGACAGGGAATGAAAAACTGTTTTTT. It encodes CASSQAGTGNEKLFF.

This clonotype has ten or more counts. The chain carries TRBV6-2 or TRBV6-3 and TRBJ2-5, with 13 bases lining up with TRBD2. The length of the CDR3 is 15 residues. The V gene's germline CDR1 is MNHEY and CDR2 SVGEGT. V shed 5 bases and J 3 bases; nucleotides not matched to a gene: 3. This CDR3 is CASSLTSGRKETQYF. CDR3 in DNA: TGTGCCAGCAGTCTGACTAGCGGGAGGAAAGAGACCCAGTACTTC.

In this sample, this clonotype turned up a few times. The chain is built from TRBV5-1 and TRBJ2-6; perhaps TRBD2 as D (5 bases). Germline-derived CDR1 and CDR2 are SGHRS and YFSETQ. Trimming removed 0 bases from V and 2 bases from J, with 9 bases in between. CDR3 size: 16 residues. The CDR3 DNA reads TGCGCCAGCAGCTTGGGAGCGGCAGCTGGGGCCAACGTCCTGACTTTC. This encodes CASSLGAAAGANVLTF.

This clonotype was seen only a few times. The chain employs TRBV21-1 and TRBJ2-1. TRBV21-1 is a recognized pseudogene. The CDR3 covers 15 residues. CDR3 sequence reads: CASSKVKDSYNEQFF. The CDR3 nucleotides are TGTGCCAGCAGCAAAGTTAAAGACTCCTACAATGAGCAGTTCTTC.

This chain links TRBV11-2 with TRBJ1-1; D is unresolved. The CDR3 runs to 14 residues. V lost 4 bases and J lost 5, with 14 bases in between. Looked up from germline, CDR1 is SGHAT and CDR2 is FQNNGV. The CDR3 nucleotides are TGTGCCAGCAGCTACTACGGGTCTGGGACTGAAGCTTTCTTT. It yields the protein CASSYYGSGTEAFF.

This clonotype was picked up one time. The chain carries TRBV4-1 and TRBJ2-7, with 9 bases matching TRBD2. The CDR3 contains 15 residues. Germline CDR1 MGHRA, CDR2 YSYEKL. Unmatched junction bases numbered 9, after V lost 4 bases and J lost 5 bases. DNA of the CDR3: TGCGCCAGCAGCCCATTAGCGGGAGAGAACAACGAGCAGTACTTC. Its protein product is CASSPLAGENNEQYF.

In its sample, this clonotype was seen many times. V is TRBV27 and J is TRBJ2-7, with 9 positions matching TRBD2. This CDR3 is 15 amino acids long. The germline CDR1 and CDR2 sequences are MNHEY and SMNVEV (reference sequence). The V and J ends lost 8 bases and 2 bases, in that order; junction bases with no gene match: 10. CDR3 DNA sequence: TGTGCCAGCGGAGCGGGACTAGCTGGTACCTACGAGCAGTACTTC. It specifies CASGAGLAGTYEQYF.

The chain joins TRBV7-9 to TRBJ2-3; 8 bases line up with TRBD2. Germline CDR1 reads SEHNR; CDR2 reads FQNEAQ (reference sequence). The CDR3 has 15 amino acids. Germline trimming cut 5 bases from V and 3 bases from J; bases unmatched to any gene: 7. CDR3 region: CASSQDSGVTDTQYF. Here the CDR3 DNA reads TGTGCCAGCAGCCAAGATAGCGGGGTAACAGATACGCAGTATTTT.

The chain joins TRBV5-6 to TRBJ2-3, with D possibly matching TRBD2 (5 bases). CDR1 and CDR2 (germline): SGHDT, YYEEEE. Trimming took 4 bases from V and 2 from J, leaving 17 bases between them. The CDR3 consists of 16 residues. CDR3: CASSPLSGRSTDTQYF. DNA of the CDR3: TGTGCCAGCAGCCCCCTGTCGGGGAGATCCACAGATACGCAGTATTTT.

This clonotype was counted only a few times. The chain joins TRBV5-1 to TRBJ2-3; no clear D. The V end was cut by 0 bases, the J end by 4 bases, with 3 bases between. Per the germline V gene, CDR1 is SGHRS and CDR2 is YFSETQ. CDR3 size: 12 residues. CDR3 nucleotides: TGCGCCAGCAGCTTGGGGGCAGATACGCAGTATTTT. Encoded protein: CASSLGADTQYF.

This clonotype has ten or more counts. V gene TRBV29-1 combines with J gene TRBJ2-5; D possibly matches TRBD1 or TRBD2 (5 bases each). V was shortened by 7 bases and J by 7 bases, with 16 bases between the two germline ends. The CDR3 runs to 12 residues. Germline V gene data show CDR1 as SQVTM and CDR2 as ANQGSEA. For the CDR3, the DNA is TGCAGCGCAGCGGTGGGGGTCAGGACCCAGTACTTC. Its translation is CSAAVGVRTQYF.

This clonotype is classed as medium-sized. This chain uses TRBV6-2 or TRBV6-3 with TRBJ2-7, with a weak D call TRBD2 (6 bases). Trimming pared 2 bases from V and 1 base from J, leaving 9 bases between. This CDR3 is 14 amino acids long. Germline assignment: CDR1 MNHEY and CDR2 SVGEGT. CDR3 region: CASSYRGGSYEQYF. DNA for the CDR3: TGTGCCAGCAGTTACCGGGGAGGTTCCTACGAGCAGTACTTC.

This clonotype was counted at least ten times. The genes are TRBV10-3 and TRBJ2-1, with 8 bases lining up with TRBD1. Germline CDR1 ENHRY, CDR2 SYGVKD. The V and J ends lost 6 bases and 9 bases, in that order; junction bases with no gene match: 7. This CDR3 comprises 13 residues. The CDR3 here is CAIRADRESEQFF. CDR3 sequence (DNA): TGTGCCATCAGGGCGGACAGGGAAAGTGAGCAGTTCTTC.

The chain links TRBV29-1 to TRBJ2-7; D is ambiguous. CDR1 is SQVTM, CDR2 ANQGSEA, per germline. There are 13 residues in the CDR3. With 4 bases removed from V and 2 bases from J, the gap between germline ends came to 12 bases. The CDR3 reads CSVATVGTYEQYF. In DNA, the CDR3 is TGCAGCGTTGCCACGGTAGGAACCTACGAGCAGTACTTC.

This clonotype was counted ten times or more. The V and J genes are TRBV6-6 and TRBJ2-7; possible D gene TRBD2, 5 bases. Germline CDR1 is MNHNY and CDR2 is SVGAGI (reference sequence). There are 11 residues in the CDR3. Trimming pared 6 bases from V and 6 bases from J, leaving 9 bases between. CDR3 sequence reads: CASRFGGEQYF. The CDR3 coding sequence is TGTGCCAGCAGGTTTGGAGGCGAGCAGTACTTC.

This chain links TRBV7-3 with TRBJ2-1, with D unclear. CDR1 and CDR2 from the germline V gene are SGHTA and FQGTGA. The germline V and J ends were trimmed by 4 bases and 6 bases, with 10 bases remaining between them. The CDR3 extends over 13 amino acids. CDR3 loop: CASSSGLPNEQFF. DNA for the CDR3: TGTGCCAGCAGCTCCGGCCTTCCCAATGAGCAGTTCTTC.

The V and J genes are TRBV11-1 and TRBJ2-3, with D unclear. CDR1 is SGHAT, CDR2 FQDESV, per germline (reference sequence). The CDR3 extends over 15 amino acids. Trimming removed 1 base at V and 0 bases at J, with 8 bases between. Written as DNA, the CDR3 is TGTGCCAGCAGCTTAGGTGGCTATAGCACAGATACGCAGTATTTT. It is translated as CASSLGGYSTDTQYF.

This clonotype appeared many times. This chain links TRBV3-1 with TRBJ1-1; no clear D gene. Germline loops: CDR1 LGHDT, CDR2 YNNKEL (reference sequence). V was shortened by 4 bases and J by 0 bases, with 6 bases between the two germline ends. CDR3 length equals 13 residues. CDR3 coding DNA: TGTGCCAGCAGCCGAAAATTGAACACTGAAGCTTTCTTT. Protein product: CASSRKLNTEAFF.

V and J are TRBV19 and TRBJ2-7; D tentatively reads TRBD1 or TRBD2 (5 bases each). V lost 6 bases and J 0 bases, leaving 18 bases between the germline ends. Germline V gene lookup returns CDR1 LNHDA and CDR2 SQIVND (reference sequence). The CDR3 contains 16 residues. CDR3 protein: CASRAEWGTYSYEQYF. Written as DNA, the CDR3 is TGTGCCAGTAGGGCCGAATGGGGGACCTACTCCTACGAGCAGTACTTC. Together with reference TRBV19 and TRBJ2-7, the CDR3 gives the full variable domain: DGGITQSPKYLFRKEGQNVTLSCEQNLNHDAMYWYRQDPGQGLRLIYYSQIVNDFQKGDIAEGYSVSREKKESFPLTVTSAQKNPTAFYLCASRAEWGTYSYEQYFGPGTRLTVT.

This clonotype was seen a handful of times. CDR3 nucleotides: TGCGCCAGCAGCTTAAGGGTGAATGAAAAACTGTTTTTT. The encoded protein is CASSLRVNEKLFF. The chain links TRBV5-1 to TRBJ1-4; D remains unclear. Germline CDR1 and CDR2: SGHRS and YFSETQ. This CDR3 is built from 13 residues. Trimming removed 2 bases at V and 5 bases at J, with 7 bases between.

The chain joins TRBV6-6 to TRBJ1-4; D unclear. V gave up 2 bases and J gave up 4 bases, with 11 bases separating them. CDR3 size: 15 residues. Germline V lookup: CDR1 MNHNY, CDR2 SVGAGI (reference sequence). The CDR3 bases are TGTGCCAGCAGTTACCCCGCAGGTGGTAATGAAAAACTGTTTTTT. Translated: CASSYPAGGNEKLFF.

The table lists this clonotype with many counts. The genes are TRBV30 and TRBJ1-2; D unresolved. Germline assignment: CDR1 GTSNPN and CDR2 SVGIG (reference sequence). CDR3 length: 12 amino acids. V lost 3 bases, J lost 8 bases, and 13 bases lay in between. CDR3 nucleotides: TGTGCCTGGAGCTCGGGCCGGAAGGGCTACACCTTC. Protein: CAWSSGRKGYTF.

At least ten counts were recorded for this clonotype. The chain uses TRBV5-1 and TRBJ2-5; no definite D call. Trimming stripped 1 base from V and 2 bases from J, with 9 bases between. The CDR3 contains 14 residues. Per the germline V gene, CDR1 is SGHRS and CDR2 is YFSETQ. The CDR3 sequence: CASSLSRNQETQYF. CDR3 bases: TGCGCCAGCAGCTTGTCCCGGAATCAAGAGACCCAGTACTTC.

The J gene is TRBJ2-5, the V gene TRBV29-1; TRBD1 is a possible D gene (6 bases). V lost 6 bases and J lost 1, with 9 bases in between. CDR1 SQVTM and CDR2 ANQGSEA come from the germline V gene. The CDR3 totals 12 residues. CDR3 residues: CSVLTGQETQYF. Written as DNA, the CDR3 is TGCAGCGTACTGACAGGCCAAGAGACCCAGTACTTC.